Below are 18 T cell receptor beta chains sequenced from a single sample in a study of blood T cell repertoires in COVID-19. Here immunoSEQ multiplex PCR was the method, and the copy in TCRdb shows in-frame clones only, minus some. Seen here are some 390,000 clones, 89% observed once, and the top ten hold around 1.5%. Source material: peripheral blood. These receptors all come from a woman aged 40 to 55 with COVID-19, enrolled during active disease.

The CDR3 DNA is TGTGCCAGTAGTATAGACACGGGAGTACGAACCCAGTACTTC. This encodes CASSIDTGVRTQYF. The rearrangement joins TRBV19 to TRBJ2-5, with D possibly being TRBD2 (6 bases). The germline V and J ends were trimmed by 0 bases and 8 bases, with 13 bases remaining between them. Germline CDR1 is LNHDA and CDR2 is SQIVND (reference sequence). The CDR3 runs to 14 residues.

In this sample, this clone turned up a few times. This rearrangement joins TRBV27 to TRBJ2-3; 7 bases are shared with TRBD2. CDR3 size: 14 residues. V was pared by 8 bases and J by 6 bases, with 11 bases of the junction left unmatched. Germline loops: CDR1 MNHEY, CDR2 SMNVEV (reference sequence). CDR3 protein: CASGERDGQDTQYF. The CDR3 nucleotides are TGTGCCAGCGGTGAGCGGGACGGCCAGGATACGCAGTATTTT.

This clone was detected only a few times. J is TRBJ1-3 and V is TRBV19, with a possible D match to TRBD1 (5 bases). Germline CDR1 is LNHDA and CDR2 is SQIVND (reference sequence). CDR3 length: 15 amino acids. V was shortened by 7 bases and J by 4 bases, with 17 bases between the two germline ends. The DNA for the CDR3 is TGTGCCAGTACCTCCTGGGCGGGGGACGGAAACACCATATATTTT. It yields the protein CASTSWAGDGNTIYF.

The chain has TRBV19 and TRBJ1-5, with D possibly being TRBD1 (6 bases). The V gene's germline CDR1 is LNHDA and CDR2 SQIVND (reference sequence). V lost 2 bases and J 3 bases, leaving 14 bases between the germline ends. This CDR3 has 16 amino acids. As DNA, the CDR3 is TGTGCCAGTAGTATATCCCCAACAGGGAACAATCAGCCCCAGCATTTT. Amino acids: CASSISPTGNNQPQHF.

V usage is TRBV7-2 and J usage is TRBJ1-1, with 8 bases matching TRBD1. In germline, CDR1 is SGHTA, CDR2 FQGNSA. This CDR3 region has 15 residues. J was trimmed by 4 bases and V by 5 bases; bases with no gene match: 9. The CDR3, as DNA: TGTGCCAGCAGCGTTATTAACAGGGGGGGCACTGAAGCTTTCTTT. Translated: CASSVINRGGTEAFF.

The chain couples TRBV7-3 to TRBJ1-6, with 9 positions matching TRBD1. Trimming removed 1 base from V and 9 bases from J; junction bases left unmatched: 4. CDR1 is SGHTA, CDR2 FQGTGA, per germline. The CDR3 runs 15 residues. The CDR3 loop is CASSLRGQGGSPLHF. The CDR3 nucleotides are TGTGCCAGCAGCTTAAGGGGACAGGGAGGTTCACCCCTCCACTTT.

The J gene is TRBJ1-4, the V gene TRBV19; 8 bases line up with TRBD1. The germline CDR1 and CDR2 sequences are LNHDA and SQIVND (reference sequence). With V trimmed by 4 bases and J by 10 bases, 8 bases remained unmatched. The CDR3 is made up of 14 amino acids. The DNA of the CDR3 is TGTGCCAGTAGTACGACAGGGGCTTCAGGAAAACTGTTTTTT. It is translated as CASSTTGASGKLFF.

The chain combines TRBV2 with TRBJ2-2; D possibly corresponds to TRBD2 (6 bases). The germline gives CDR1 SNHLY, CDR2 FYNNEI. The CDR3 length is 13 residues. With 3 bases removed from V and 7 bases from J, the gap between germline ends came to 9 bases. In nucleotides, the CDR3 is TGTGCCAGCAGTGAGGAGGGAGTCGGGGAGCTGTTTTTT. Translating gives CASSEEGVGELFF.

CDR3 in DNA: TGTGCCAGCGGTCCGGGACACGGCTATGGCTACACCTTC. Encoded protein: CASGPGHGYGYTF. The chain employs TRBV27 and TRBJ1-2; D is possibly TRBD1 (6 bases). V was clipped by 8 bases and J by 4 bases, with 14 bases between them. Looked up from germline, CDR1 is MNHEY and CDR2 is SMNVEV (reference sequence). The CDR3 contains 13 residues.

This chain links TRBV9 with TRBJ1-3; D possibly corresponds to TRBD1 (5 bases). The germline V and J ends were trimmed by 1 base and 4 bases, with 12 bases remaining between them. Germline V gene sequence: CDR1 SGDLS, CDR2 YYNGEE. CDR3 size: 15 residues. The CDR3 region has the DNA TGTGCCAGCAGCGTATCGCCGGGGGTCGGAAACACCATATATTTT. Translating gives CASSVSPGVGNTIYF.

Regarding this clone: Other DNA variants within this sample encode the same CDR3. The genes are TRBV11-3 and TRBJ1-1, with D maybe TRBD1 (5 bases). The CDR3 is 13 residues long. The V and J ends lost 3 bases and 1 base respectively, with 6 bases between them. Germline loops: CDR1 SGHNT, CDR2 YENEEA. As DNA, the CDR3 is TGTGCCAGCAGCTTGGGGGGGAACACTGAAGCTTTCTTT. Protein sequence: CASSLGGNTEAFF.

The chain combines TRBV11-2 with TRBJ2-7; TRBD1 matches 10 bases. This CDR3 is built from 15 residues. V lost 2 bases, J lost 5 bases, and 6 bases stayed unmatched. Germline V gene lookup returns CDR1 SGHAT and CDR2 FQNNGV. CDR3 sequence (DNA): TGTGCCAGCAGCTTATACGGACAGGGGGACAACGAGCAGTACTTC. Translated: CASSLYGQGDNEQYF.

This chain links TRBV19 with TRBJ2-7; TRBD1 agrees at 8 bases. The ends lost 1 base at V and 0 bases at J; junction bases unmatched: 2. CDR1 and CDR2 (germline): LNHDA, SQIVND (reference sequence). The CDR3 spans 15 residues. The CDR3 spells CASSIGTGSSYEQYF. The CDR3 DNA reads TGTGCCAGTAGTATAGGGACAGGGAGCTCCTACGAGCAGTACTTC. Filled out from reference TRBV19 and TRBJ2-7, the complete variable domain reads DGGITQSPKYLFRKEGQNVTLSCEQNLNHDAMYWYRQDPGQGLRLIYYSQIVNDFQKGDIAEGYSVSREKKESFPLTVTSAQKNPTAFYLCASSIGTGSSYEQYFGPGTRLTVT.

V is TRBV24-1 and J is TRBJ1-5; TRBD1 might be the D (6 bases). V was shortened by 6 bases and J by 2 bases, with 10 bases between the two germline ends. The germline CDR1 and CDR2 sequences are KGHDR and SFDVKD. This CDR3 comprises 14 residues. CDR3 protein: CATSTGLGNQPQHF. The CDR3, as DNA: TGTGCCACCAGTACAGGGCTAGGCAATCAGCCCCAGCATTTT.

The V call is TRBV12-3 or TRBV12-4, the J call TRBJ1-1; 8 bases are a match to TRBD1. The V gene end was trimmed by 6 bases and the J gene end by 4 bases; junction bases not matched to a gene: 4. The CDR3 sequence is 13 residues long. CDR3 coding DNA: TGTGCCAGCAGCGTAGACAGGGGCACTGAAGCTTTCTTT. Translating it yields CASSVDRGTEAFF.

This rearrangement joins TRBV7-2 to TRBJ2-7; 9 bases map to TRBD1. CDR3 length equals 14 residues. V shed 4 bases and J 4 bases; nucleotides not matched to a gene: 5. The germline V gene has CDR1 SGHTA and CDR2 FQGNSA. The CDR3 region is CASSSDRGAYEQYF. DNA of the CDR3: TGTGCCAGCAGCTCGGACAGGGGCGCGTACGAGCAGTACTTC.

The chain is built from TRBV28 and TRBJ2-3; 7 bases are shared with TRBD2. Germline V gene lookup returns CDR1 MDHEN and CDR2 SYDVKM. The length of the CDR3 is 15 residues. V shed 6 bases, J shed 3 bases, and the junction held 9 bases outside the gene matches. CDR3 DNA: TGTGCCAGCAGGACCCGGGGGGATGGGACAGATACGCAGTATTTT. Its protein is CASRTRGDGTDTQYF.

This chain joins TRBV6-5 and TRBJ1-1; a weak D match, TRBD1 (6 bases). V dropped 5 bases and J dropped 1 base, with 11 bases sitting between them. Per germline, CDR1 MNHEY and CDR2 SVGAGI. This CDR3 is built from 14 residues. CDR3 DNA sequence: TGTGCCAGCAGTCCCGGGACACAGAACACTGAAGCTTTCTTT. It codes for CASSPGTQNTEAFF.